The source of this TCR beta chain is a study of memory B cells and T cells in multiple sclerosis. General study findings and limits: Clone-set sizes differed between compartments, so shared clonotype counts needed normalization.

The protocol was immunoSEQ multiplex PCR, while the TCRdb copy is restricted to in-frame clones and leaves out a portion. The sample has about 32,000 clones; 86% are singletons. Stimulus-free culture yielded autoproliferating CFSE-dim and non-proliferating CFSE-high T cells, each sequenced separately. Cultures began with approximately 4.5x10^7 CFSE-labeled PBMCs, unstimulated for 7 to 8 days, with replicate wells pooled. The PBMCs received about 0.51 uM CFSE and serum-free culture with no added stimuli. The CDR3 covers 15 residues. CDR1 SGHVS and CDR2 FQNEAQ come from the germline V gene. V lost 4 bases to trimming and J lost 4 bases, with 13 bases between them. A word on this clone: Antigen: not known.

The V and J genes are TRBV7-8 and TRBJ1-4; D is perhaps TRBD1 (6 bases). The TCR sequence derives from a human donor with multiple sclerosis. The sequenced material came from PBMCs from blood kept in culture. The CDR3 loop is CASSSQTGNNEKLFF. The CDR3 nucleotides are TGTGCCAGCAGCTCGCAGACAGGCAATAATGAAAAACTGTTTTTT.